The 5 T cell receptor beta chains reported below all come from one sample, sequenced in a study of radiotherapy plus CTLA-4 blockade in lung cancer (dated by TCRdb to 2017 to 2018). The library was built by means of the immunoSEQ multiplex PCR assay. TCRdb took this table from immuneACCESS and kept in-frame rearrangements with V and J called. Such tables lack part of the clones; where checked against another copy, unresolved V genes explain under half of the gap, and the rest is unexplained. The sample profile shows more than 100,000 clones; 85% to 90% of them were found once. The top ten clones comprise under 8% of the sample. Sample: peripheral blood, taken from a patient treated with radiotherapy plus ipilimumab. Receptor source: a human donor with non-small cell lung cancer that progressed on radiotherapy plus ipilimumab.

The chain joins TRBV9 to TRBJ2-2, with a weak D call TRBD2 (5 bases). CDR1 and CDR2 from the germline V gene are SGDLS and YYNGEE. There are 16 residues in the CDR3. Trimming removed 2 bases from V and 0 bases from J, with 11 bases in between. The CDR3 DNA sequence: TGTGCCAGCAGCGTTCGAGGGCTGACGAACACCGGGGAGCTGTTTTTT. It specifies CASSVRGLTNTGELFF.

The genes are TRBV7-6 and TRBJ2-2; D gene unclear. The germline gives CDR1 SGHVS, CDR2 FNYEAQ. V shed 1 base and J shed 9 bases, with 12 bases lying between them. The CDR3 covers 14 residues. CDR3 region: CASSLVLGDRELFF. CDR3 DNA: TGTGCCAGCAGCTTAGTGCTAGGCGACAGGGAGCTGTTTTTT.

The chain has TRBV5-4 and TRBJ2-5, with D possibly matching TRBD2 (5 bases). Trimming cost V 4 bases and J 3 bases, with 16 bases left between them. CDR3 length: 15 amino acids. The germline V gene has CDR1 SGHNT and CDR2 YYREEE (reference sequence). The CDR3 region has the DNA TGTGCCAGCAGCGGACTTGACTTGGGAAAAGAGACCCAGTACTTC. The encoded protein is CASSGLDLGKETQYF.

V is TRBV15 and J is TRBJ1-2, with D possibly TRBD1 on 6 matching bases. The CDR3 totals 15 residues. V lost 2 bases and J lost 0, with 10 bases in between. Germline loops: CDR1 LNHNV, CDR2 YYDKDF (reference sequence). CDR3 in DNA: TGTGCCACCAGCAGACCGGACAGCCCTAACTATGGCTACACCTTC. Translation gives CATSRPDSPNYGYTF.

V usage is TRBV19 and J usage is TRBJ1-5; no definite D call. V lost 0 bases, J lost 7 bases, and 4 bases lay in between. The CDR3 loop spans 12 amino acids. Per germline, CDR1 LNHDA and CDR2 SQIVND (reference sequence). CDR3 nucleotide sequence: TGTGCCAGTAGTATAGAGGGGCAGCCCCAGCATTTT. Residues: CASSIEGQPQHF.